Below are 30 T cell receptor beta chains sequenced from a single sample in a study of shared clonotypes between healthy human individuals. Here immunoSEQ multiplex PCR was the method, and the copy in TCRdb shows in-frame clones only, minus some. Seen here are roughly 2,300,000 clones, roughly 90% observed once, and the top ten hold 0.37%. The specimen sequenced was naive CD4+ T cells from PBMCs. Subset given: CD45RA+ positively selected. Receptor source: a man aged 18 to 30 in good health. Some clones in this sample may be carry-over from other donors' samples.

This chain joins TRBV27 and TRBJ2-3; 11 bases line up with TRBD2. The V gene's germline CDR1 is MNHEY and CDR2 SMNVEV (reference sequence). Trimming at V came to 4 bases and at J to 8 bases, leaving 11 bases not matched to a gene. This CDR3 is built from 16 residues. The CDR3, as DNA: TGTGCCAGCAGTTCAAGGGTAGCGGGAGGGCCGAGTACGCAGTATTTT. Protein product: CASSSRVAGGPSTQYF.

This chain connects TRBV28 to TRBJ1-5; D is unresolved. This CDR3 has 19 amino acids. Per the germline V gene, CDR1 is MDHEN and CDR2 is SYDVKM. V dropped 2 bases and J dropped 0 bases, with 20 bases sitting between them. In DNA, the CDR3 is TGTGCCAGCAGTTTACCAACGACCCTTTTTACGTATAGCAATCAGCCCCAGCATTTT. This encodes CASSLPTTLFTYSNQPQHF.

The chain has TRBV9 and TRBJ2-3; 9 nucleotides line up with TRBD2. V shed 4 bases, J shed 10 bases, and the junction held 10 bases outside the gene matches. CDR1 and CDR2 from the germline V gene are SGDLS and YYNGEE. The CDR3 contains 14 residues. The CDR3 DNA reads as TGTGCCAGCAGCCCATTAGCGGGAGTGGTGGCGCAGTATTTT. Translated, it gives CASSPLAGVVAQYF.

This clone was detected a few times. The rearrangement links TRBV4-1 to TRBJ1-2, with 8 positions matching TRBD1. The trim removed 5 bases at V and 4 bases at J, leaving 6 bases unmatched. Germline values: CDR1 MGHRA, CDR2 YSYEKL. This CDR3 comprises 14 residues. CDR3 sequence reads: CASSSGQGLYGYTF. As DNA, the CDR3 is TGCGCCAGCAGCAGCGGACAGGGCCTCTATGGCTACACCTTC.

The chain has TRBV5-5 and TRBJ1-2; possible D gene TRBD1, 6 bases. The V and J ends lost 0 bases and 4 bases respectively, with 10 bases between them. Per germline, CDR1 SGHKS and CDR2 YYEKEE (reference sequence). The CDR3 consists of 14 residues. CDR3 sequence: CASSLAGASYGYTF. The CDR3 nucleotides read TGTGCCAGCAGCTTGGCAGGGGCTAGCTATGGCTACACCTTC.

The chain recombines TRBV28 with TRBJ1-2; no firm D call. V shed 6 bases and J shed 4 bases, with 18 bases lying between them. The CDR3 has 15 residues. CDR1 is MDHEN and CDR2 is SYDVKM in the germline V gene. CDR3 sequence: CASRLPGLLAYGYTF. As DNA, the CDR3 is TGTGCCAGCAGACTCCCGGGCCTCCTTGCCTATGGCTACACCTTC.

This clone has a single count. The same CDR3 can be traced to other DNA sequences in this sample. The chain couples TRBV5-1 to TRBJ2-5; 14 nucleotides agree with TRBD2. V shed 4 bases and J 5 bases; nucleotides not matched to a gene: 7. The CDR3 length is 16 residues. Germline V gene lookup returns CDR1 SGHRS and CDR2 YFSETQ. DNA for the CDR3: TGCGCCAGCAGCCTGGGACTAGCGGGAGTAGGGGAGACCCAGTACTTC. Amino acid sequence: CASSLGLAGVGETQYF.

The chain joins TRBV5-1 to TRBJ2-7; 11 bases line up with TRBD2. CDR3 length equals 14 residues. CDR1 and CDR2 from the germline V gene are SGHRS and YFSETQ. Trimming cost V 7 bases and J 3 bases; bases outside gene matches: 6. The CDR3 sequence: CASASGTSGYEQYF. CDR3 nucleotide sequence: TGCGCCAGCGCATCCGGGACTAGCGGCTACGAGCAGTACTTC.

The chain carries TRBV25-1 and TRBJ2-3; a possible D gene is TRBD1 (5 bases). Deletions cut 8 bases from V and 4 bases from J, with 19 bases between. The length of the CDR3 is 15 residues. Germline V gene data show CDR1 as MGHDK and CDR2 as SYGVNS. DNA of the CDR3: TGTGCCAGCGGAGACTTGACAGTCGATGCAGATACGCAGTATTTT. Translating gives CASGDLTVDADTQYF. Complete variable domain (other parts from reference TRBV25-1 and TRBJ2-3): EADIYQTPRYLVIGTGKKITLECSQTMGHDKMYWYQQDPGMELHLIHYSYGVNSTEKGDLSSESTVSRIRTEHFPLTLESARPSHTSQYLCASGDLTVDADTQYFGPGTRLTVL.

The V gene is TRBV5-5, the J gene TRBJ2-5; D uncertain. CDR1 is SGHKS and CDR2 is YYEKEE in the germline V gene (reference sequence). The length of the CDR3 is 12 residues. Trimming shortened V by 3 bases and J by 0 bases, and 3 bases separated the two germline ends. The CDR3 DNA is TGTGCCAGCAGCTGGTACCAAGAGACCCAGTACTTC. As protein: CASSWYQETQYF.

The V gene is TRBV6-5, the J gene TRBJ2-2, with 7 bases matching TRBD1. The trim removed 2 bases at V and 6 bases at J, leaving 6 bases unmatched. The CDR3 is 15 residues long. Germline assignment: CDR1 MNHEY and CDR2 SVGAGI. The CDR3 DNA follows: TGTGCCAGCAGTTACAGCGGCAGGGGGTCCGGGGAGCTGTTTTTT. This encodes CASSYSGRGSGELFF.

This clone was counted once. This chain uses TRBV11-3 with TRBJ2-7; 9 nucleotides agree with TRBD1. The CDR3 contains 12 residues. CDR1 and CDR2 (germline): SGHNT, YENEEA. The V and J ends lost 5 bases and 7 bases, in that order; junction bases with no gene match: 3. The CDR3 DNA sequence: TGTGCCAGCAGCCGGACAGGGGTTGAGCAGTACTTC. It codes for CASSRTGVEQYF. Drawing the rest from reference TRBV11-3 and TRBJ2-7, the complete variable domain is EAGVVQSPRYKIIEKKQPVAFWCNPISGHNTLYWYLQNLGQGPELLIRYENEEAVDDSQLPKDRFSAERLKGVDSTLKIQPAELGDSAVYLCASSRTGVEQYFGPGTRLTVT.

Comments on this clone: Other DNA variants within this sample encode the same CDR3. This chain connects TRBV6-1 to TRBJ1-2, with TRBD1 as a possible D gene (5 bases). CDR1 is MNHNS, CDR2 SASEGT, per germline. V was clipped by 1 base and J by 8 bases, with 11 bases between them. The CDR3 runs to 13 residues. The DNA for the CDR3 is TGTGCCAGCAGTGAAGTCAGGGAACGGGGCTACACCTTC. This codes for CASSEVRERGYTF.

The rearrangement links TRBV4-1 to TRBJ2-2, with 7 bases lining up with TRBD2. J was trimmed by 5 bases and V by 4 bases; bases with no gene match: 13. The CDR3 has 17 residues. Looked up from germline, CDR1 is MGHRA and CDR2 is YSYEKL. The CDR3: CASSRQMGGSGTGELFF. DNA of the CDR3: TGCGCCAGCAGCCGCCAGATGGGAGGGTCCGGAACCGGGGAGCTGTTTTTT.

The genes are TRBV7-6 and TRBJ2-1; perhaps TRBD2 as D (6 bases). This CDR3 comprises 18 residues. Trimming left V 4 bases short and J 0 bases short, with 19 bases between. Germline V CDR1 and CDR2: SGHVS, FNYEAQ. The CDR3 DNA reads as TGTGCCAGCAGCTCCCGACTGGGCGGAGGGGACTCCTACAATGAGCAGTTCTTC. This codes for CASSSRLGGGDSYNEQFF.

J is TRBJ1-1 and V is TRBV13; D gene uncertain. CDR3 length equals 14 residues. Per germline, CDR1 PRHDT and CDR2 FYEKMQ (reference sequence). Deletions cut 5 bases from V and 3 bases from J, with 13 bases between. The CDR3 sequence is CASSLQSHHTEAFF. DNA of the CDR3: TGTGCCAGCAGCCTACAGAGCCACCACACTGAAGCTTTCTTT.

The V call is TRBV5-1, the J call TRBJ2-5; D ambiguous. Germline CDR1 is SGHRS and CDR2 is YFSETQ. Deletions cut 4 bases from V and 4 bases from J, with 17 bases between. The CDR3 totals 15 residues. CDR3: CASSPPREPGETQYF. The CDR3 bases are TGCGCCAGCAGCCCCCCCAGAGAGCCCGGAGAGACCCAGTACTTC.

The chain is built from TRBV7-9 and TRBJ2-1; TRBD1 aligns across 11 bases. The CDR3 loop spans 18 amino acids. Germline V gene lookup returns CDR1 SEHNR and CDR2 FQNEAQ (reference sequence). V trimming: 5 bases; J trimming: 7 bases; junction bases outside the gene matches: 16. The CDR3 DNA reads as TGTGCCAGCAGCATCAGTGGGGCCGGGACAGGGGGATCAAATGAGCAGTTCTTC. It codes for CASSISGAGTGGSNEQFF.

The J gene is TRBJ2-3, the V gene TRBV28; D perhaps matches TRBD2 (6 bases). V shed 4 bases and J shed 7 bases, with 21 bases lying between them. Germline V gene lookup returns CDR1 MDHEN and CDR2 SYDVKM. The CDR3 has 16 residues. This CDR3 reads CASSSQSGSRGNTQYF. The CDR3 DNA follows: TGTGCCAGCAGTTCCCAGAGCGGGTCCCGCGGGAATACGCAGTATTTT.

The DNA of the CDR3 is TGTGCCAGCTCACCCCGCGCGATCGAAAATGGCTACACCTTC. This codes for CASSPRAIENGYTF. This chain links TRBV18 with TRBJ1-2; D is unclear. Looked up from germline, CDR1 is KGHSH and CDR2 is LQKENI. V dropped 3 bases and J dropped 6 bases, with 14 bases sitting between them. The CDR3 runs to 14 residues.

This chain connects TRBV7-9 to TRBJ2-1; D gene uncertain. The germline V gene encodes CDR1 SEHNR and CDR2 FQNEAQ (reference sequence). This CDR3 is built from 14 residues. V was trimmed by 1 base and J by 8 bases, leaving 12 bases between them. The CDR3 is CASSLDQVWDEQFF. The DNA for the CDR3 is TGTGCCAGCAGCTTAGATCAGGTATGGGATGAGCAGTTCTTC.

The chain carries TRBV5-1 and TRBJ2-1; 12 positions match TRBD2. Germline values: CDR1 SGHRS, CDR2 YFSETQ. Germline trimming cut 2 bases from V and 4 bases from J; bases unmatched to any gene: 10. The CDR3 runs to 18 residues. The CDR3 is CASSLGGLAGMTYNEQFF. The CDR3 coding sequence is TGCGCCAGCAGCTTAGGAGGACTAGCGGGGATGACATACAATGAGCAGTTCTTC.

The CDR3 loop is CASSGADLLQYF. As DNA, the CDR3 is TGTGCCAGCAGTGGAGCCGACCTACTTCAGTACTTC. The rearrangement uses TRBV2 and TRBJ2-4; D is undetermined. The V end lost 4 bases, the J end lost 11 bases, and 12 bases lay between the germline ends. The germline V gene encodes CDR1 SNHLY and CDR2 FYNNEI. CDR3 length: 12 residues.

V usage is TRBV30 and J usage is TRBJ2-7, with a weak D call TRBD2 (5 bases). Germline values: CDR1 GTSNPN, CDR2 SVGIG (reference sequence). The CDR3 totals 15 residues. V lost 0 bases and J 1 base, leaving 13 bases between the germline ends. CDR3 region: CAWSVRGSWSYEQYF. The CDR3, as DNA: TGTGCCTGGAGTGTACGGGGTTCATGGTCCTACGAGCAGTACTTC.

The chain uses TRBV10-3 and TRBJ2-1, with TRBD1 as a possible D gene (6 bases). V gave up 6 bases and J gave up 6 bases, with 18 bases separating them. CDR1 ENHRY and CDR2 SYGVKD come from the germline V gene. This CDR3 is built from 15 residues. The CDR3, as DNA: TGTGCCATCAGGGCCGGGACAACAGGAATCAATGAGCAGTTCTTC. Its protein is CAIRAGTTGINEQFF.

As concerns this clone: Distinct nucleotide sequences in the sample also encode this CDR3. The chain carries TRBV5-1 and TRBJ2-3, with TRBD2 matching 13 bases. Per germline, CDR1 SGHRS and CDR2 YFSETQ. V lost 0 bases, J lost 3 bases, and 1 base stayed unmatched. The CDR3 sequence is 16 residues long. The CDR3 DNA is TGCGCCAGCAGCTTGGGGACTAGCGGGAGAACAGATACGCAGTATTTT. The encoded protein is CASSLGTSGRTDTQYF.

With regard to this clone: Other DNA sequences of this sample code for an identical CDR3. The chain uses TRBV6-5 and TRBJ2-1; D unresolved. Trimming took 0 bases from V and 5 from J, leaving 8 bases between them. Germline values: CDR1 MNHEY, CDR2 SVGAGI. CDR3 length equals 14 residues. The CDR3 region is CASSYSWRDNEQFF. The CDR3, as DNA: TGTGCCAGCAGTTACTCGTGGAGAGACAATGAGCAGTTCTTC.

This clone is a singleton in its sample. This rearrangement joins TRBV2 to TRBJ2-2, with no clear D. Trimming cost V 8 bases and J 7 bases, with 14 bases left between them. There are 13 residues in the CDR3. CDR1 SNHLY and CDR2 FYNNEI come from the germline V gene. The CDR3: CASDVRMGGELFF. The CDR3 coding sequence is TGTGCCAGCGACGTACGGATGGGCGGGGAGCTGTTTTTT. Drawing the rest from reference TRBV2 and TRBJ2-2, the complete variable domain is EPEVTQTPSHQVTQMGQEVILRCVPISNHLYFYWYRQILGQKVEFLVSFYNNEISEKSEIFDDQFSVERPDGSNFTLKIRSTKLEDSAMYFCASDVRMGGELFFGEGSRLTVL.

The J gene is TRBJ1-5, the V gene TRBV18; 8 bases agree with TRBD1. Germline V gene data show CDR1 as KGHSH and CDR2 as LQKENI. The CDR3 has 15 amino acids. The J segment lost 0 bases and the V segment lost 6 bases, leaving 4 bases of the junction unmatched. The CDR3, as DNA: TGTGCCAGCTCGCTGACAGGGGATAGCAATCAGCCCCAGCATTTT. Its translation is CASSLTGDSNQPQHF.

The V gene is TRBV10-3, the J gene TRBJ2-7; D unresolved. With 7 bases removed from V and 0 bases from J, the gap between germline ends came to 13 bases. In germline, CDR1 is ENHRY, CDR2 SYGVKD. The CDR3 is 14 residues long. Here the CDR3 reads CAITPALSSYEQYF. As DNA, the CDR3 is TGTGCCATCACGCCGGCCTTAAGCTCCTACGAGCAGTACTTC.